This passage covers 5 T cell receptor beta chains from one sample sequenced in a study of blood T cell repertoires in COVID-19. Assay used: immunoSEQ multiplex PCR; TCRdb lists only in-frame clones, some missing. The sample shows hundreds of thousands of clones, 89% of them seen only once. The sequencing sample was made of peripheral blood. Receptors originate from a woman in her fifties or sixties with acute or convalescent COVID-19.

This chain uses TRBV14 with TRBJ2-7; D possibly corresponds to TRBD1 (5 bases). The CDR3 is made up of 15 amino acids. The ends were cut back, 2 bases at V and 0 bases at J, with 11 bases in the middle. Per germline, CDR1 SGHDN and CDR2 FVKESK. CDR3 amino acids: CASSQLWTSSYEQYF. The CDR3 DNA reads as TGTGCCAGCAGCCAACTCTGGACATCCTCCTACGAGCAGTACTTC.

Written as DNA, the CDR3 is TGTGCCAGCAGCTTATTTATAGCGGGAGACGGGAGGAATGAGCAGTTCTTC. Translation gives CASSLFIAGDGRNEQFF. The chain carries TRBV7-9 and TRBJ2-1; 9 nucleotides line up with TRBD2. Germline values: CDR1 SEHNR, CDR2 FQNEAQ (reference sequence). CDR3 length: 17 amino acids. V was pared by 2 bases and J by 7 bases, with 12 bases of the junction left unmatched.

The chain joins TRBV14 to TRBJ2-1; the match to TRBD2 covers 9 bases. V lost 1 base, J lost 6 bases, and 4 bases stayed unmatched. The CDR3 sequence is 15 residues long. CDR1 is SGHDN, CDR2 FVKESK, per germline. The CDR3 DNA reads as TGTGCCAGCAGCCAAGTTGCGGGGGGGGGCAATGAGCAGTTCTTC. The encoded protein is CASSQVAGGGNEQFF. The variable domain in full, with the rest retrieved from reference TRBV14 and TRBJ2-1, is EAGVTQFPSHSVIEKGQTVTLRCDPISGHDNLYWYRRVMGKEIKFLLHFVKESKQDESGMPNNRFLAERTGGTYSTLKVQPAELEDSGVYFCASSQVAGGGNEQFFGPGTRLTVL.

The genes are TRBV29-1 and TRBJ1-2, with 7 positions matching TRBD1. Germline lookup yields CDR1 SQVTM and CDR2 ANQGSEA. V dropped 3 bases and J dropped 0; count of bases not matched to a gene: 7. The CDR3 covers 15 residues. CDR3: CSVDSPGTANYGYTF. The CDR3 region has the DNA TGCAGCGTTGATTCCCCCGGGACAGCTAACTATGGCTACACCTTC.

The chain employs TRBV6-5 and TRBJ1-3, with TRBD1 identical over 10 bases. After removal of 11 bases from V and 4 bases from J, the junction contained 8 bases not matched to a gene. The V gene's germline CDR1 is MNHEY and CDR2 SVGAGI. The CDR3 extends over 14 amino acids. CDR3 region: CAVMGQGKGNTIYF. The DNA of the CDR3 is TGTGCCGTTATGGGACAGGGGAAGGGAAACACCATATATTTT.